This TCR beta chain was identified during a study of T-cell reconstitution after alpha-beta-depleted transplantation in children (dated by TCRdb to about 2016). Regarding the study in general: Using TCR repertoire profiling, the study quantitatively followed how T-cell immune reconstitution unfolded in children after TCRalphabeta/CD19-depleted allogeneic hematopoietic cell transplantation.

The library relied on PCR. Data came from an Illumina HiSeq 2500. TCR library preparation used molecular barcoding, with unique molecular identifiers applied to normalize quantification of the TCRbeta repertoire. The public reads were run again by TCRdb, first through fastp at Q25 and then through MiXCR, and only productive beta chains were kept. A single entry per CDR3 protein holds the most common genes and DNA from its merged rows. The sample table contains hundreds of thousands of distinct CDR3 sequences; only one count was recorded for 10% to 15% of them. The ten largest clones take up approximately 2.1% of the sample. This clonotype came up a few times. Its antigen specificity is not known. Per-base quality was not reported, and no clone a single base away is much larger than it. Overall results and qualifications from the work: In some patients, the high TCRbeta diversity seen at day 60 was put down to recipient T cells and intrathymic progenitors that had survived conditioning. The apparently early alphabetaT-cell count recovery about two months after transplant was reportedly dependent on only several hundred rapidly expanded clones derived from non-depleted graft cells. The frequencies of hyperexpanded clones fell over the following months, and after one year, T-cell counts and TCRbeta diversity were mostly attributed to newly produced T cells.

The treatment or condition label here, explained by the study, means: allogeneic hematopoietic cell transplantation with graft depleted of TCRalphabeta T cells and CD19 B cells. The children who served as transplant recipients had been given grafts of TCRalphabeta/CD19-depleted allogeneic hematopoietic cells. As encoded in the germline V gene (reference sequence), CDR1 is DFQATT while CDR2 is SNEGSKA. Including the terminal cysteine and phenylalanine, the CDR3 comprises 16 residues. The kept DNA is CDR3 alone, 48 bases in frame from the first base. Trimming takes 2 bases from V and 7 bases from J, and the germline ends sit 21 bases apart.

In this chain, TRBV20-1 is recombined with TRBJ2-1, with the D gene call left open. This specimen was PBMCs, mostly from graft donor cells, taken 360 days after TCRalphabeta/CD19-depleted stem cell transplant. The receptor comes from a male patient aged 10 to 17 who had a stem cell transplant for acute myeloid leukemia, so the T cells may come from the graft donor. The CDR3 protein is CSARYLSPRFNNEQFF. The nucleotides are TGCAGTGCTAGATACCTCTCTCCTAGGTTCAATAATGAGCAGTTCTTC.